This section outlines one TCR beta chain sequence together with its context. Its recognized antigen is unknown. One base away there is no much larger clone; base qualities are not given. The CDR3, from cysteine to phenylalanine, totals 13 residues. The read is trimmed to its CDR3 DNA, 39 bases read in frame from base 1. From V the trimming removes 6 bases and from J it removes 15 bases, while the gene matches leave 14 bases of the junction unaccounted for. Per the germline V gene, SGHTA is the CDR1 and FQGTGA is the CDR2. Collaborating institutions collected whole blood in K2EDTA tubes following their own protocols. For TCRbeta analysis, collaborator samples were shipped as frozen whole blood, as isolated PBMCs, or as DNA extracted from either sample type. TCRbeta CDR3 regions were amplified from genomic DNA by means of the immunoSEQ Assay, a bias-controlled multiplex PCR. Turning to the authors' computational methods: The number of nucleated cells in each sample was estimated by amplification of reference gene primers within the assay. To quantify the absolute abundance of each unique TCRbeta CDR3 rearrangement, sequence reads were collapsed and filtered. For each sample, productive Simpson clonality was calculated as the square root of Simpson's diversity index over productive rearrangements. TCRdb stores this immuneACCESS table with in-frame sequences only. Part of the clones is absent; in the studies checked, under half of the shortfall reflects unresolved V genes, and no reason is known for the rest. That table is the source of V, J and clone size, and D and trimming were worked out from the DNA. The sample table holds some 60,000 clones, of which about 88% were seen once. In total, the top ten clones hold more than 1% of the sample.

The data were obtained in a study of blood T cell repertoires in COVID-19 (dated by TCRdb to 2019 to 2021). General notes on the study: Samples from collaborators originated in the United States, Italy and Spain and spanned both the acute and convalescent phases of COVID-19. The material from the prospective study consisted of cDNA or gDNA derived from T cells, B-cell-depleted T cells, or PBMCs. Deeply sampled blood TCRbeta repertoires from subjects exposed to, actively infected with, or recovered from COVID-19 were included in the dataset. The repertoires were released in a freely available public database intended as a resource for research on the immune response to SARS-CoV-2. Samples were obtained from the ongoing ImmuneRACE study (first 160 participants) and from 1,254 subjects provided by 6 global collaborators. Sample metadata almost always included a de-identified subject ID, COVID-19 status, age in years and sex. Where available, HLA class I and class II types were taken from metadata supplied by the sample provider and were not determined by assay-based typing.

Overall study results and their limits: How much clinical and demographic metadata was included differed by source and by participant, and the metadata was provided uncurated.

Material for sequencing was peripheral blood. The chain is made from TRBV7-3 and TRBJ2-1, and 7 bases in between align with TRBD1. The receptor's source is a man aged 70 or older with acute or convalescent COVID-19. The CDR3 in this case is CASSSRGQRARFF. The sequenced DNA: TGTGCCAGCAGTTCAAGGGGACAGCGAGCAAGGTTCTTC.